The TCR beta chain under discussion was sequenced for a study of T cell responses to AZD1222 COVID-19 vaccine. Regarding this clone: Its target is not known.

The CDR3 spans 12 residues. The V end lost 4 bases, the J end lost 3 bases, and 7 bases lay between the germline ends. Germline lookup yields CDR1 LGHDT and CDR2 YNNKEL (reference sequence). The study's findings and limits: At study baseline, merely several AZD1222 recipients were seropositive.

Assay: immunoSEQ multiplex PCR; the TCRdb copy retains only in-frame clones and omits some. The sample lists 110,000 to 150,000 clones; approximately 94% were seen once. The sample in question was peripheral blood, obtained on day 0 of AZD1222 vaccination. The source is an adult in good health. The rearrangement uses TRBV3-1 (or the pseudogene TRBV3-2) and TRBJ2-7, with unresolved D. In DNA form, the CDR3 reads TGTGCCAGCAGCCGGGGAAACTACGAGCAGTACTTC. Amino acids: CASSRGNYEQYF.